Listed below are T cell receptor beta chains from one sample, sequenced in a study of shared clonotypes between healthy human individuals. Using immunoSEQ multiplex PCR, the repertoire was profiled, and TCRdb retains in-frame clones only, with some absent. The top ten hold more than 0.1% of the sample, which has some 2.1 million clones, 85% to 95% seen once. Sequenced sample: naive CD4+ T cells sorted from blood. The receptors were gathered from a man aged 18 to 29 in good health. CDR3s include the opening cysteine and the closing phenylalanine or tryptophan. D genes are given only for firm matches. Rows may omit the clone size; those that give it use once, few, many or a size class.

j_call | v_call | clone_size | d_call | cdr3_aa | cdr3_nt
TRBJ1-2 | TRBV27 | . | TRBD1 | CASRSGQGDYGYTF | TGTGCCAGCAGATCGGGACAGGGGGATTATGGCTACACCTTC
TRBJ1-6 | TRBV11-2 | . | . | CASSFDSSYNSPLHF | TGTGCCAGCAGCTTTGACAGCTCCTATAATTCACCCCTCCACTTT
TRBJ1-2 | TRBV6-6 | . | . | CASSYTGLYGYTF | TGTGCCAGCAGTTACACAGGATTATATGGCTACACCTTC
TRBJ2-7 | TRBV5-1 | . | . | CASSWIADPSSYEQYF | TGCGCCAGCAGCTGGATAGCGGACCCAAGCTCCTACGAGCAGTACTTC
TRBJ2-7 | TRBV6-5 | . | . | CASSVSGYEQYF | TGTGCCAGCAGTGTCAGCGGCTACGAGCAGTACTTC
TRBJ2-7 | TRBV2 | . | TRBD1 | CASNLGQGSYEQYF | TGTGCCAGCAACCTCGGACAGGGGTCCTACGAGCAGTACTTC
TRBJ1-2 | TRBV19 | . | TRBD1 | CASSMLGTGGLHGYTF | TGTGCCAGTAGTATGCTTGGGACAGGGGGCCTCCATGGCTACACCTTC
TRBJ1-1 | TRBV6-5 | . | . | CASRRDLSTEAFF | TGTGCCAGCAGACGAGACTTGAGCACTGAAGCTTTCTTT
TRBJ2-3 | TRBV5-1 | once | . | CASSFVGQGTDTQYF | TGCGCCAGCAGCTTTGTCGGGCAGGGAACAGATACGCAGTATTTT
TRBJ2-7 | TRBV4-3 | . | . | CASSQEGGTRYEQYF | TGCGCCAGCAGCCAAGAAGGCGGGACACGATACGAGCAGTACTTC
TRBJ2-1 | TRBV9 | few | . | CASSVDTSPYNEQFF | TGTGCCAGCAGCGTAGATACTAGCCCCTACAATGAGCAGTTCTTC
TRBJ1-4 | TRBV14 | . | . | CASSANSGEKLFF | TGTGCCAGCAGCGCGAACAGTGGTGAAAAACTGTTTTTT
TRBJ1-5 | TRBV6-5 | . | . | CASSRLNRANQPQHF | TGTGCCAGCAGCCGCCTTAACAGGGCCAATCAGCCCCAGCATTTT
TRBJ2-6 | TRBV6-6 | . | . | CASSYTGANVLTF | TGTGCCAGCAGCTATACGGGGGCCAACGTCCTGACTTTC
TRBJ2-4 | TRBV5-1 | . | TRBD1 | CASSLGQNKNIQYF | TGCGCCAGCAGCCTGGGACAGAACAAAAACATTCAGTACTTC